The rows below give T cell receptor beta chains drawn from one sample of a study of blood T cell repertoires in COVID-19. Sequenced by immunoSEQ multiplex PCR; TCRdb stores in-frame clones only, minus some. The data hold around 260,000 clones, with 75% to 95% observed a single time. The sample comprised PBMCs or T cells enriched from blood (not recorded which). Receptors originate from a woman aged 30 to 39 who had recovered from COVID-19. Each CDR3 is given with its conserved first and last residue. The order of the fields is V gene, J gene, D gene, clone size, CDR3 protein, CDR3 DNA. The D gene is left open where the match is weak. Clone sizes are given selectively: once, few, many, or a class where the clone is expanded.

TRBV19	TRBJ2-7	TRBD2	.	CASKLAGAQGEQYF	TGTGCCAGTAAACTAGCGGGCGCTCAGGGCGAGCAGTACTTC
TRBV5-5	TRBJ1-2	.	.	CASSSLQVWSQGYTF	TGTGCCAGCAGCTCCTTACAGGTGTGGTCGCAAGGCTACACCTTC
TRBV29-1	TRBJ2-1	.	.	CSVVQQSYNEQFF	TGCAGCGTGGTCCAACAATCCTACAATGAGCAGTTCTTC
TRBV7-9	TRBJ1-2	TRBD1	.	CASSPGQGNYGYTF	TGTGCCAGCAGCCCGGGACAGGGAAACTATGGCTACACCTTC
TRBV7-9	TRBJ1-1	.	once	CASSWELHNKGTLTEAFF	TGTGCCAGCAGCTGGGAGCTCCATAATAAAGGGACATTGACTGAAGCTTTCTTT
TRBV15	TRBJ2-3	.	.	CATSRVGRGTDTQYF	TGTGCCACCAGCAGAGTGGGCAGGGGAACAGATACGCAGTATTTT
TRBV30	TRBJ2-7	.	once	CAWVSGKSSYEQYF	TGTGCCTGGGTTAGCGGTAAGAGCTCCTACGAGCAGTACTTC
TRBV4-1	TRBJ2-1	.	.	CASSPRTIPGGEQFF	TGCGCCAGCAGCCCGAGGACTATTCCAGGGGGTGAGCAGTTCTTC
TRBV19	TRBJ2-2	TRBD1	few	CASSRTGSNTGELFF	TGTGCCAGTAGTCGGACAGGGTCGAACACCGGGGAGCTGTTTTTT
TRBV10-2	TRBJ1-6	.	.	CASKMRVDSPLHF	TGCGCCAGCAAAATGAGAGTTGATTCACCCCTCCACTTT
TRBV3-1/TRBV3-2	TRBJ2-7	TRBD2	.	CASSQVLAGDRPNSYEQYF	TGTGCCAGCAGCCAAGTGCTAGCGGGAGACCGACCCAACTCCTACGAGCAGTACTTC
TRBV6-6	TRBJ2-2	.	once	CANKHPGEGTGELFF	TGTGCCAACAAGCACCCCGGGGAAGGCACCGGGGAGCTGTTTTTT
TRBV10-3	TRBJ2-7	TRBD1	.	CAAWTGRSGIAYEQYF	TGTGCCGCCTGGACAGGTCGGAGCGGAATAGCCTACGAGCAGTACTTC
TRBV28	TRBJ1-2	TRBD1	.	CASRPPGQGVGYTF	TGTGCCAGCAGACCACCGGGACAGGGGGTGGGCTACACCTTC
TRBV30	TRBJ2-7	TRBD2	.	CAWSGSGGFSYEQYF	TGTGCCTGGAGTGGGTCGGGAGGTTTCTCCTACGAGCAGTACTTC
TRBV5-4	TRBJ2-5	TRBD1	.	CASSFGTDKETQYF	TGTGCCAGCAGCTTTGGGACAGACAAAGAGACCCAGTACTTC
TRBV28	TRBJ1-2	TRBD1	.	CASSLPTGGIYGYTF	TGTGCCAGCAGTTTACCGACAGGGGGAATCTATGGCTACACCTTC
TRBV7-2	TRBJ2-3	TRBD2	.	CASSLMASGTDTQYF	TGTGCCAGCAGCTTAATGGCTAGCGGGACAGATACGCAGTATTTT
TRBV25-1	TRBJ2-1	TRBD2	.	CASSEWKLAPYNEQFF	TGTGCCAGCAGTGAATGGAAACTAGCGCCCTACAATGAGCAGTTCTTC
TRBV2	TRBJ2-3	.	.	CASSERAGRFTDTQYF	TGTGCCAGCAGTGAAAGGGCCGGGAGATTCACAGATACGCAGTATTTT
TRBV28	TRBJ1-5	.	.	CASSLRSQPQHF	TGTGCCAGCAGTTTGAGATCACAGCCCCAGCATTTT
TRBV6-5	TRBJ2-3	TRBD2	.	CASRGLAGSDTQYF	TGTGCCAGCAGGGGACTAGCGGGGTCAGATACGCAGTATTTT
TRBV6-2/TRBV6-3	TRBJ2-3	.	.	CASSHTQGGATDTQYF	TGTGCCAGCAGTCACACACAGGGAGGGGCCACAGATACGCAGTATTTT
TRBV7-3	TRBJ2-3	TRBD2	.	CASSLSSGRTDTQYF	TGTGCCAGCAGCTTATCTAGCGGGAGGACAGATACGCAGTATTTT
TRBV6-2/TRBV6-3	TRBJ2-2	.	.	CASSPREAADTGELFF	TGTGCCAGCAGCCCTCGAGAGGCGGCGGACACCGGGGAGCTGTTTTTT
TRBV4-1	TRBJ1-2	.	once	CASSQEREHTYGYTF	TGCGCCAGCAGCCAAGAAAGGGAGCATACCTATGGCTACACCTTC
TRBV11-2	TRBJ1-2	.	.	CASSLAGDGYTF	TGTGCCAGCAGCTTAGCGGGAGATGGCTACACCTTC
TRBV28	TRBJ2-5	TRBD2	.	CASSFGLTSGRSGETQYF	TGTGCCAGCAGTTTTGGTTTGACTAGCGGGAGGTCGGGGGAGACCCAGTACTTC
TRBV7-2	TRBJ2-4	TRBD2	.	CASSFRGSGGNIQYF	TGTGCCAGCAGCTTTCGCGGGAGTGGTGGGAACATTCAGTACTTC
TRBV2	TRBJ1-6	.	.	CASSESRGGTNSPLHF	TGTGCCAGCAGTGAATCCCGGGGGGGGACTAATTCACCCCTCCACTTT